Each of the 31 T cell receptor beta chains below was sequenced from the same sample in a study of human T cells and chemical hapten exposure. Via MiXCR, TCRdb re-called the RACE reads, giving one row per CDR3 protein. The table shows about 140,000 distinct CDR3 sequences, with about 11% occurring only once. The time point here: patch test 2, 6 weeks after DPC sensitization. Treatment here: therapeutic diphenylcyclopropenone sensitization with weekly scalp DPC. The input for sequencing was whole blood, taken in connection with sensitization to the hapten diphenylcyclopropenone (DPC). Receptor source: a woman aged 45-60 years with alopecia areata. Some clones in this sample may be carry-over from other donors' samples.

The chain recombines TRBV5-6 with TRBJ2-7; tentatively, D is TRBD2 (6 bases). The CDR3 length is 16 residues. Trimming took 0 bases from V and 2 from J, leaving 15 bases between them. Germline loops: CDR1 SGHDT, CDR2 YYEEEE. Here the CDR3 DNA reads TGTGCCAGCAGCTTGGGCGGCGGGACCTATCCCTACGAGCAGTACTTC. Amino acid sequence: CASSLGGGTYPYEQYF. Full variable domain (remainder filled in from reference TRBV5-6 and TRBJ2-7): DAGVTQSPTHLIKTRGQQVTLRCSPKSGHDTVSWYQQALGQGPQFIFQYYEEEERQRGNFPDRFSGHQFPNYSSELNVNALLLGDSALYLCASSLGGGTYPYEQYFGPGTRLTVT.

Turning to this clonotype: A clone one base away is much larger, so this may be a read error. V is TRBV7-2 and J is TRBJ2-2, with D uncertain. The CDR3 runs to 15 residues. V lost 2 bases and J lost 1, with 8 bases in between. The V gene's germline CDR1 is SGHTA and CDR2 FQGNSA. This chain's CDR3 is CASSLNTENTGELFF. For the CDR3, the DNA is TGTGCCAGCAGCTTAAACACCGAGAACACCGGGGAGCTGTTTTTT.

Ten or more counts support this clonotype. This chain connects TRBV7-8 to TRBJ2-3; no clear D. V dropped 0 bases and J dropped 7 bases, with 8 bases sitting between them. Germline assignment: CDR1 SGHVS and CDR2 FQNEAQ. CDR3 length: 13 residues. CDR3 loop: CASSLAEVNTQYF. CDR3 sequence (DNA): TGTGCCAGCAGCTTAGCGGAAGTTAATACGCAGTATTTT.

This sequence joins TRBV14 and TRBJ2-3; the D is unclear. Germline assignment: CDR1 SGHDN and CDR2 FVKESK. The CDR3 extends over 14 amino acids. Deletions cut 0 bases from V and 5 bases from J, with 9 bases between. CDR3 amino acids: CASSQDDLKDTQYF. The CDR3 DNA reads as TGTGCCAGCAGCCAAGACGATCTGAAAGATACGCAGTATTTT.

This clonotype was counted a few times. This chain links TRBV6-2 or TRBV6-3 with TRBJ1-2; D ambiguous. The CDR3 has 14 amino acids. Germline assignment: CDR1 MNHEY and CDR2 SVGEGT. V gave up 1 base and J gave up 1 base, with 7 bases separating them. The CDR3: CASSYYSVNYGYTF. CDR3 sequence (DNA): TGTGCCAGCAGTTACTACAGTGTTAACTATGGCTACACCTTC.

This clonotype occurred a few times. The V call is TRBV6-5, the J call TRBJ2-2; 8 bases fit TRBD2. Trimming cost V 5 bases and J 2 bases; bases outside gene matches: 10. This CDR3 has 17 amino acids. CDR1 and CDR2 (germline): MNHEY, SVGAGI. The CDR3 region is CASSTGRLAGNTGELFF. DNA of the CDR3: TGTGCCAGCAGTACGGGACGGCTAGCGGGTAACACCGGGGAGCTGTTTTTT.

This clonotype was seen ten or more times. This chain links TRBV5-4 with TRBJ1-1; 7 bases align to TRBD1. The length of the CDR3 is 16 residues. The V segment lost 4 bases and the J segment 0 bases; nucleotides outside the gene matches: 9. Germline lookup yields CDR1 SGHNT and CDR2 YYREEE (reference sequence). DNA of the CDR3: TGTGCCAGCAGCCGTCCACAGGGGACGATGAACACTGAAGCTTTCTTT. The encoded protein is CASSRPQGTMNTEAFF.

This clonotype came up many times. This chain joins TRBV30 and TRBJ1-2; D unclear. The CDR3 consists of 12 residues. The V gene's germline CDR1 is GTSNPN and CDR2 SVGIG (reference sequence). The V end was cut by 5 bases, the J end by 5 bases, with 12 bases between. CDR3 in amino acids: CAWWAGTYGYTF. The CDR3 DNA is TGTGCCTGGTGGGCAGGAACATATGGCTACACCTTC. The whole variable domain, remainder taken from reference TRBV30 and TRBJ1-2, is SQTIHQWPATLVQPVGSPLSLECTVEGTSNPNLYWYRQAAGRGLQLLFYSVGIGQISSEVPQNLSASRPQDRQFILSSKKLLLSDSGFYLCAWWAGTYGYTFGSGTRLTVV.

In its sample, this clonotype was seen a few times. The chain recombines TRBV11-2 with TRBJ1-2, with TRBD1 identical over 7 bases. The CDR3 length is 15 residues. V shed 1 base, J shed 3 bases, and the junction held 5 bases outside the gene matches. Looked up from germline, CDR1 is SGHAT and CDR2 is FQNNGV. CDR3 DNA: TGTGCCAGCAGCTTAGGACAGGGACGATACTATGGCTACACCTTC. This gives the protein CASSLGQGRYYGYTF.

This clonotype has at least ten counts. This chain links TRBV29-1 with TRBJ2-3; a weak D match, TRBD1 (6 bases). V shed 4 bases and J shed 7 bases, with 18 bases lying between them. The CDR3 loop spans 14 amino acids. Germline V gives CDR1 SQVTM, CDR2 ANQGSEA. The CDR3 DNA reads TGCAGCGTTGGCGGACAGCTACCGATGAATACGCAGTATTTT. Its translation: CSVGGQLPMNTQYF.

This clonotype was detected a few times. The chain employs TRBV11-2 and TRBJ2-7, with D perhaps given as TRBD1 or TRBD2 (8 bases each). This CDR3 spans 14 amino acids. The V and J ends lost 2 bases and 7 bases respectively, with 15 bases between them. Per the germline V gene, CDR1 is SGHAT and CDR2 is FQNNGV. The CDR3 DNA follows: TGTGCCAGCAGCTTAACAGCGGGGGACAGGGAGCAGTACTTC. It specifies CASSLTAGDREQYF.

This clonotype was counted a few times. This sequence joins TRBV29-1 and TRBJ2-3; TRBD2 aligns across 8 bases. The CDR3 contains 14 residues. V dropped 2 bases and J dropped 7; count of bases not matched to a gene: 8. Per the germline V gene, CDR1 is SQVTM and CDR2 is ANQGSEA. CDR3 DNA sequence: TGCAGCGTTGAACCGGGAGGGTTCGGAAATACGCAGTATTTT. This sequence encodes CSVEPGGFGNTQYF.

This clonotype was picked up a small number of times. V gene TRBV6-4 combines with J gene TRBJ1-1; unclear D gene. Per the germline V gene, CDR1 is MRHNA and CDR2 is SNTAGT. V was shortened by 3 bases and J by 1 base, with 6 bases between the two germline ends. The CDR3 sequence is 13 residues long. CDR3 nucleotides: TGTGCCAGCAGTGATCGTAGGAACACTGAAGCTTTCTTT. Protein: CASSDRRNTEAFF.

This chain joins TRBV9 and TRBJ2-2; D is unresolved. Germline V gene lookup returns CDR1 SGDLS and CDR2 YYNGEE. V was shortened by 0 bases and J by 1 base, with 13 bases between the two germline ends. CDR3 size: 17 residues. CDR3 coding DNA: TGTGCCAGCAGCGTAGTCAGGACCAACCAGAACACCGGGGAGCTGTTTTTT. Translating it yields CASSVVRTNQNTGELFF.

This rearrangement joins TRBV2 to TRBJ2-5; TRBD2 matches at 10 bases. V lost 6 bases and J lost 5; bases outside the gene matches: 3. This CDR3 region has 13 residues. Germline values: CDR1 SNHLY, CDR2 FYNNEI. The CDR3 DNA follows: TGTGCCAGCAGACTAGCGGGACTGGAGACCCAGTACTTC. Translating gives CASRLAGLETQYF.

This clonotype was recorded many times. This rearrangement joins TRBV30 to TRBJ1-5; no clear D. This CDR3 comprises 13 residues. The germline V and J ends were trimmed by 1 base and 4 bases, with 8 bases remaining between them. Looked up from germline, CDR1 is GTSNPN and CDR2 is SVGIG (reference sequence). The CDR3 DNA reads TGTGCCTGGAGTGCAGGAGAAAATCAGCCCCAGCATTTT. Its protein is CAWSAGENQPQHF.

This clonotype showed up just a few times. This chain uses TRBV6-5 with TRBJ2-2; 8 bases fit TRBD2. V lost 7 bases to trimming and J lost 4 bases; unmatched junction nucleotides: 5. The CDR3 contains 14 residues. Germline values: CDR1 MNHEY, CDR2 SVGAGI. CDR3 in DNA: TGTGCCAGCAACCCCGGGACTAGCACCGGGGAGCTGTTTTTT. This sequence encodes CASNPGTSTGELFF.

Only a few counts were recorded for this clonotype. The V gene is TRBV10-3, the J gene TRBJ2-7, with 9 bases aligning to TRBD2. The V gene end was trimmed by 7 bases and the J gene end by 4 bases; junction bases not matched to a gene: 8. The CDR3 is made up of 14 amino acids. Germline V gene sequence: CDR1 ENHRY, CDR2 SYGVKD. CDR3 DNA: TGTGCCATCAACCAAGCGGGAGGTCAGTACGAGCAGTACTTC. This gives the protein CAINQAGGQYEQYF.

This clonotype occurred many times. J is TRBJ1-4 and V is TRBV6-6; D possibly corresponds to TRBD1 (5 bases). This CDR3 contains 15 residues. Germline V gene data show CDR1 as MNHNY and CDR2 as SVGAGI (reference sequence). The V end lost 2 bases, the J end lost 5 bases, and 12 bases lay between the germline ends. The CDR3 coding sequence is TGTGCCAGCAGTTACCGACAGTCCCGAAATGAAAAACTGTTTTTT. Protein: CASSYRQSRNEKLFF.

This clonotype was seen at least ten times. J is TRBJ2-1 and V is TRBV6-2 or TRBV6-3; 7 bases fit TRBD2. V lost 6 bases to trimming and J lost 5 bases; unmatched junction nucleotides: 13. Germline CDR1 is MNHEY and CDR2 is SVGEGT. This CDR3 spans 16 amino acids. CDR3 sequence: CASRDSRDYSNNEQFF. CDR3 in DNA: TGTGCCAGCAGAGACTCCCGGGACTACTCAAACAATGAGCAGTTCTTC.

In its sample, this clonotype was seen a few times. This sequence joins TRBV2 and TRBJ1-2; D not certain. Deletions cut 2 bases from V and 8 bases from J, with 9 bases between. Germline lookup yields CDR1 SNHLY and CDR2 FYNNEI. This CDR3 is 12 amino acids long. Written as DNA, the CDR3 is TGTGCCAGCAGTGAAATAAGGGCCGGCTACACCTTC. Its translation is CASSEIRAGYTF.

This clonotype was observed a handful of times. J is TRBJ1-1 and V is TRBV2; D is possibly TRBD1 (6 bases). Germline CDR1 and CDR2: SNHLY and FYNNEI. Trimming pared 4 bases from V and 1 base from J, leaving 13 bases between. The CDR3 extends over 15 amino acids. CDR3 sequence (DNA): TGTGCCAGCAGTGGTGAGGGGGGTACGAACACTGAAGCTTTCTTT. Protein sequence: CASSGEGGTNTEAFF.

V is TRBV28 and J is TRBJ2-7, with 8 bases that match TRBD2. Unmatched junction bases numbered 8, after V lost 8 bases and J lost 5 bases. Looked up from germline, CDR1 is MDHEN and CDR2 is SYDVKM. The CDR3 loop spans 13 amino acids. For the CDR3, the DNA is TGTGCCAGCTCGGGAGGGGAGGGCCACGAGCAGTACTTC. It yields the protein CASSGGEGHEQYF.

This clonotype showed up many times. The V call is TRBV12-3 or TRBV12-4, the J call TRBJ2-7; 8 bases agree with TRBD1. With V trimmed by 1 base and J by 4 bases, 3 bases remained unmatched. The CDR3 sequence is 14 residues long. In DNA form, the CDR3 reads TGTGCCAGCAGTTTAGTCAGGGGGCTTTACGAGCAGTACTTC. Its protein product is CASSLVRGLYEQYF.

This clonotype showed up just a few times. This rearrangement joins TRBV27 to TRBJ2-4; 7 nucleotides match TRBD2. There are 18 residues in the CDR3. Germline V CDR1 and CDR2: MNHEY, SMNVEV (reference sequence). V lost 5 bases and J lost 8; bases outside the gene matches: 21. CDR3 sequence: CASSPGTIPLQKKDIQYF. The CDR3 DNA reads as TGTGCCAGCAGTCCTGGGACTATACCCCTCCAAAAAAAAGACATTCAGTACTTC.

This clonotype was picked up a small number of times. The chain is built from TRBV10-2 and TRBJ2-7; 8 bases are shared with TRBD2. Germline trimming cut 6 bases from V and 2 bases from J; bases unmatched to any gene: 3. CDR1 is WSHSY and CDR2 is SAAADI in the germline V gene. This CDR3 region has 13 residues. In DNA, the CDR3 is TGCGCCAGCAGAGCTAGCGGGCCCTACGAGCAGTACTTC. Translating gives CASRASGPYEQYF.

This clonotype came up a few times. The J gene is TRBJ1-6, the V gene TRBV28, with 8 bases identical to TRBD1. This CDR3 has 17 amino acids. Germline CDR1 is MDHEN and CDR2 is SYDVKM. Trimming took 5 bases from V and 9 from J; bases not matched to a gene: 15. The CDR3 nucleotides are TGTGCCAGCAGTAGATTCAGACAGGGGTCGTACGGTTCACCCCTCCACTTT. This codes for CASSRFRQGSYGSPLHF.

The chain recombines TRBV20-1 with TRBJ2-3; D is unresolved. The V gene's germline CDR1 is DFQATT and CDR2 SNEGSKA (reference sequence). V lost 3 bases, J lost 10 bases, and 14 bases lay in between. The CDR3 runs 12 residues. CDR3 nucleotide sequence: TGCAGTGCTAGGGAAGGGCGCCTTCCGCAGTATTTT. Translation: CSAREGRLPQYF.

This clonotype appeared a few times. The chain recombines TRBV19 with TRBJ2-7; D uncertain. In germline, CDR1 is LNHDA, CDR2 SQIVND (reference sequence). CDR3 length: 15 residues. The V gene lost 0 bases and the J gene lost 2 bases, with 11 bases spanning the gap. The CDR3 region is CASSIEGGATYEQYF. The DNA of the CDR3 is TGTGCCAGTAGTATAGAAGGCGGAGCCACCTACGAGCAGTACTTC. Together with reference TRBV19 and TRBJ2-7, the CDR3 gives the full variable domain: DGGITQSPKYLFRKEGQNVTLSCEQNLNHDAMYWYRQDPGQGLRLIYYSQIVNDFQKGDIAEGYSVSREKKESFPLTVTSAQKNPTAFYLCASSIEGGATYEQYFGPGTRLTVT.

V and J are TRBV2 and TRBJ2-1; 12 bases agree with TRBD2. Germline V gives CDR1 SNHLY, CDR2 FYNNEI. The V segment lost 4 bases and the J segment 8 bases; nucleotides outside the gene matches: 3. The CDR3 covers 14 residues. The CDR3 region is CASSVGTSGHEQFF. The CDR3, as DNA: TGTGCCAGCAGTGTAGGGACTAGCGGGCATGAGCAGTTCTTC.

This clonotype occurred many times. The gene calls are TRBV11-3 and TRBJ2-1, with D maybe TRBD2 (6 bases). This CDR3 has 15 residues. V lost 6 bases, J lost 0 bases, and 12 bases lay in between. CDR1 and CDR2 from the germline V gene are SGHNT and YENEEA. The CDR3 here is CASSKAGSSYNEQFF. The CDR3 coding sequence is TGTGCCAGCAGTAAAGCGGGCAGCTCCTACAATGAGCAGTTCTTC.